A single sample gave rise to the 27 T cell receptor beta chains below, sequenced in a study of T cells in Graves' hyperthyroidism and ophthalmopathy (dated by TCRdb to about 2019). Library method: multiplex PCR. TCRdb lists the instrument as Illumina HiSeq 2000. TCR beta CDR3 regions were amplified from RNA transcripts. For the first round of RT-PCR on the TCR CDR3, the HTBI primer set was used together with the Qiagen OneStep RT-PCR kit. The raw public reads went through TCRdb reprocessing: fastp at Q25, MiXCR clone calling, in-frame beta chains kept. One record per CDR3 amino acid sequence lists the most common genes and DNA. In this sample the table shows fewer than 450,000 distinct CDR3 sequences, around 15% of which occur a single time. Of the sample, around 27% falls within the top ten clones. Sequenced material: blood. The receptors shown here come from a man in his fifties with Graves' ophthalmopathy.

As concerns this clonotype: A read error may explain this, as a much larger clone is one base away. The rearrangement joins TRBV20-1 to TRBJ2-7, with D perhaps matching TRBD2 (6 bases). Trimming stripped 2 bases from V and 4 bases from J, with 12 bases between. The CDR3 runs to 13 residues. Germline V gene lookup returns CDR1 DFQATT and CDR2 SNEGSKA (reference sequence). CDR3 loop: CSARTSRRYEQYF. For the CDR3, the DNA is TGCAGTGCTAGAACTAGCAGGAGATACGAGCAGTACTTC.

This clonotype was picked up many times. V gene TRBV2 combines with J gene TRBJ2-2, with D tentatively TRBD1 (5 bases). Trimming stripped 2 bases from V and 4 bases from J, with 11 bases between. Germline V CDR1 and CDR2: SNHLY, FYNNEI. This CDR3 contains 15 residues. CDR3 sequence reads: CASSEQGGGTGELFF. In nucleotides, the CDR3 is TGTGCCAGCAGTGAACAGGGCGGTGGCACCGGGGAGCTGTTTTTT. The entire variable domain, with the rest obtained from reference TRBV2 and TRBJ2-2, is as follows: EPEVTQTPSHQVTQMGQEVILRCVPISNHLYFYWYRQILGQKVEFLVSFYNNEISEKSEIFDDQFSVERPDGSNFTLKIRSTKLEDSAMYFCASSEQGGGTGELFFGEGSRLTVL.

This clonotype was seen a few times. This rearrangement joins TRBV28 to TRBJ2-7; D gene uncertain. V shed 3 bases and J shed 5 bases, with 11 bases lying between them. The CDR3 is 13 residues long. The V gene's germline CDR1 is MDHEN and CDR2 SYDVKM. CDR3: CASSFGSRDEQYF. The CDR3, as DNA: TGTGCCAGCAGTTTCGGTTCGAGAGACGAGCAGTACTTC.

This clonotype was observed many times. The chain is built from TRBV12-3 or TRBV12-4 and TRBJ2-7; TRBD2 matches 11 bases. The V and J ends lost 1 base and 3 bases, in that order; junction bases with no gene match: 5. The CDR3 length is 16 residues. This CDR3 reads CASSLVLAGGLYEQYF. The CDR3 DNA is TGTGCCAGCAGTTTAGTTCTAGCGGGAGGTCTCTACGAGCAGTACTTC.

This clonotype was observed many times. The chain links TRBV9 to TRBJ2-2; D is uncertain. V was pared by 3 bases and J by 6 bases, with 15 bases between. The CDR3 is made up of 15 amino acids. Looked up from germline, CDR1 is SGDLS and CDR2 is YYNGEE. CDR3 in amino acids: CASSESSSKSGELFF. The CDR3 DNA is TGTGCCAGCAGCGAATCGTCGAGCAAGTCCGGGGAGCTGTTTTTT.

The chain recombines TRBV7-9 with TRBJ2-1; 11 bases fit TRBD2. Germline V gives CDR1 SEHNR, CDR2 FQNEAQ (reference sequence). Trimming removed 2 bases from V and 2 bases from J; junction bases left unmatched: 5. The CDR3 sequence is 17 residues long. CDR3 nucleotides: TGTGCCAGCAGCTTACTAGCGGGGGGAAGTGCCTACAATGAGCAGTTCTTC. Encoded protein: CASSLLAGGSAYNEQFF.

This clonotype has a count of ten or more. The gene calls are TRBV2 and TRBJ1-5, with TRBD1 matching 7 bases. CDR1 and CDR2 from the germline V gene are SNHLY and FYNNEI. The CDR3 is 14 amino acids. V trimming: 6 bases; J trimming: 3 bases; junction bases outside the gene matches: 5. The CDR3 DNA follows: TGTGCCAGCAGCTGGGACAGCTACAATCAGCCCCAGCATTTT. Translating gives CASSWDSYNQPQHF.

This clonotype was counted only a few times. The rearrangement uses TRBV3-1 and TRBJ1-4; D not certain. CDR1 and CDR2 (germline): LGHDT, YNNKEL (reference sequence). The CDR3 loop spans 13 amino acids. V lost 11 bases, J lost 8 bases, and 18 bases lay in between. This CDR3 reads CASRGSVREKLFF. CDR3 nucleotides: TGTGCCTCCCGGGGTTCCGTCCGGGAAAAACTGTTTTTT.

This clonotype has more than one count but fewer than ten. The germline gene is not matched at one end of the junction; a read error may be the cause. The chain has TRBV10-3 and TRBJ2-1; 12 bases fit TRBD1. This CDR3 comprises 15 residues. Germline CDR1 reads ENHRY; CDR2 reads SYGVKD. In DNA form, the CDR3 reads TGTGCCATCAGTGTCGGGACAGGGGGCAGGGATGAGCAGCTCTTC. Residues: CAISVGTGGRDEQLF.

This clonotype was detected a few times. This chain uses TRBV9 with TRBJ2-3; D may be TRBD2 (6 bases). V was pared by 1 base and J by 1 base, with 10 bases between. The germline V gene encodes CDR1 SGDLS and CDR2 YYNGEE. The CDR3 contains 15 residues. CDR3 DNA sequence: TGTGCCAGCAGCGTAAGGAGGGAAGGCACAGATACGCAGTATTTT. Protein: CASSVRREGTDTQYF. The full variable domain, with the rest looked up from reference TRBV9 and TRBJ2-3, is DSGVTQTPKHLITATGQRVTLRCSPRSGDLSVYWYQQSLDQGLQFLIQYYNGEERAKGNILERFSAQQFPDLHSELNLSSLELGDSALYFCASSVRREGTDTQYFGPGTRLTVL.

This clonotype has a handful of counts. This sequence joins TRBV28 and TRBJ2-7; no clear D. V was shortened by 5 bases and J by 6 bases, with 17 bases between the two germline ends. Germline values: CDR1 MDHEN, CDR2 SYDVKM. The CDR3 has 14 residues. DNA of the CDR3: TGTGCCAGCAGTCTAAAAGGTTTGAGGTCCGAGCAGTACTTC. It specifies CASSLKGLRSEQYF.

In its sample, this clonotype was seen a few times. The chain is built from TRBV6-6 and TRBJ2-3; D call uncertain. This CDR3 comprises 12 residues. Between the trimmed V and J ends, which lost 2 bases and 9 bases, there was a span of 9 bases. Per germline, CDR1 MNHNY and CDR2 SVGAGI (reference sequence). The CDR3 sequence is CASSYEPVTQYF. The CDR3 nucleotides are TGTGCCAGCAGTTACGAGCCGGTAACGCAGTATTTT.

The genes are TRBV6-1 and TRBJ2-1; 8 bases line up with TRBD1. V dropped 5 bases and J dropped 6; count of bases not matched to a gene: 21. Germline V gene sequence: CDR1 MNHNS, CDR2 SASEGT. The CDR3 is 19 residues long. The CDR3 spells CASSYSPLGPDRVLNEQFF. The CDR3 nucleotides read TGTGCCAGCAGTTATTCCCCCCTCGGCCCGGACAGGGTTCTCAATGAGCAGTTCTTC.

This clonotype showed up many times. The chain combines TRBV11-1 with TRBJ2-7, with TRBD2 matching 13 bases. V was pared by 5 bases and J by 6 bases, with 7 bases of the junction left unmatched. In germline, CDR1 is SGHAT, CDR2 FQDESV (reference sequence). The CDR3 spans 15 residues. CDR3 in amino acids: CASSLGTSGVSEQYF. The CDR3 DNA reads TGTGCCAGCAGCCTGGGGACTAGCGGGGTCTCCGAGCAGTACTTC.

This clonotype turned up a few times. The J gene is TRBJ2-5, the V gene TRBV5-1, with a tentative D call TRBD2 (6 bases). CDR3 size: 14 residues. CDR1 SGHRS and CDR2 YFSETQ come from the germline V gene. V gave up 1 base and J gave up 4 bases, with 11 bases separating them. CDR3: CASSLFLEGETQYF. In DNA form, the CDR3 reads TGCGCCAGCAGCTTGTTTTTGGAGGGAGAGACCCAGTACTTC. The variable domain in full, completed from reference TRBV5-1 and TRBJ2-5, reads KAGVTQTPRYLIKTRGQQVTLSCSPISGHRSVSWYQQTPGQGLQFLFEYFSETQRNKGNFPGRFSGRQFSNSRSEMNVSTLELGDSALYLCASSLFLEGETQYFGPGTRLLVL.

This chain links TRBV7-9 with TRBJ2-6; D not certain. This CDR3 comprises 16 residues. Trimming left V 2 bases short and J 0 bases short, with 8 bases between. Germline lookup yields CDR1 SEHNR and CDR2 FQNEAQ (reference sequence). The CDR3, as DNA: TGTGCCAGCAGCTTATATGTGGGCTCTGGGGCCAACGTCCTGACTTTC. It specifies CASSLYVGSGANVLTF.

This clonotype turned up a few times. The chain combines TRBV4-1 with TRBJ2-5, with 8 nucleotides matching TRBD2. Germline CDR1 MGHRA, CDR2 YSYEKL. This CDR3 is built from 15 residues. V shed 0 bases and J 5 bases; nucleotides not matched to a gene: 5. CDR3 in DNA: TGCGCCAGCAGCCAAGATTCCGGGAGGGGGGAGACCCAGTACTTC. Translation gives CASSQDSGRGETQYF.

This clonotype was seen repeatedly, ten times or more. This chain connects TRBV12-3 or TRBV12-4 to TRBJ2-1; 14 bases are shared with TRBD2. Trimming removed 7 bases from V and 7 bases from J; junction bases left unmatched: 3. The CDR3 is 14 residues long. The CDR3 is CASTGLAGGNEQFF. The DNA for the CDR3 is TGTGCCAGCACCGGACTAGCGGGGGGAAATGAGCAGTTCTTC.

DNA for the CDR3: TGTGCCAGCACCCTAAAGAGGCAGCCCCAGCATTTT. It encodes CASTLKRQPQHF. This rearrangement joins TRBV6-1 to TRBJ1-5; D ambiguous. The CDR3 extends over 12 amino acids. The V gene's germline CDR1 is MNHNS and CDR2 SASEGT. V was trimmed by 7 bases and J by 7 bases, leaving 11 bases between them.

In this sample, this clonotype turned up many times. The chain is built from TRBV14 and TRBJ1-3; TRBD1 aligns across 10 bases. Germline CDR1 SGHDN, CDR2 FVKESK. V shed 5 bases, J shed 2 bases, and the junction held 21 bases outside the gene matches. The CDR3 totals 21 residues. The CDR3 sequence: CASSWAITGTGECYAGNTIYF. The CDR3 DNA follows: TGTGCCAGCAGCTGGGCGATAACCGGGACAGGGGAATGTTATGCTGGAAACACCATATATTTT. Full variable domain (remainder filled in from reference TRBV14 and TRBJ1-3): EAGVTQFPSHSVIEKGQTVTLRCDPISGHDNLYWYRRVMGKEIKFLLHFVKESKQDESGMPNNRFLAERTGGTYSTLKVQPAELEDSGVYFCASSWAITGTGECYAGNTIYFGEGSWLTVV.

This clonotype has at least ten counts. The CDR3 bases are TGCGCCAGCAGCCAAGATCGGACGCGGGTGGACTCCTACAATGAGCAGTTCTTC. Protein product: CASSQDRTRVDSYNEQFF. The chain couples TRBV4-1 to TRBJ2-1, with a possible D match to TRBD2 (5 bases). This CDR3 comprises 18 residues. Germline-derived CDR1 and CDR2 are MGHRA and YSYEKL. V was cut by 0 bases and J by 0 bases, with 15 bases left in between.

The chain carries TRBV29-1 and TRBJ2-1; TRBD2 matches 9 bases. The J segment lost 7 bases and the V segment lost 3 bases, leaving 10 bases of the junction unmatched. Germline CDR1 reads SQVTM; CDR2 reads ANQGSEA. This CDR3 is built from 15 residues. CDR3 region: CSVEGGRASLNEQFF. The CDR3, as DNA: TGCAGCGTTGAGGGCGGGAGGGCCTCTTTAAATGAGCAGTTCTTC.

This clonotype was detected ten times or more. The V call is TRBV6-1, the J call TRBJ2-7, with D perhaps assigned TRBD1 or TRBD2 (6 bases each). CDR3 length: 15 amino acids. Germline V gene sequence: CDR1 MNHNS, CDR2 SASEGT. Between the trimmed V and J ends, which lost 6 bases and 2 bases, there was a span of 17 bases. The CDR3 reads CASRGDRRGTYEQYF. The CDR3 DNA follows: TGTGCCAGCAGGGGAGACAGGAGGGGAACCTACGAGCAGTACTTC.

Points on this clonotype: A read error is possible here, since a much larger clone lies one base away. The rearrangement links TRBV9 to TRBJ2-5, with 13 bases fitting TRBD2. Per germline, CDR1 SGDLS and CDR2 YYNGEE. CDR3 size: 17 residues. CDR3 loop: CVSSLGLAGTHSETQYF. CDR3 DNA sequence: TGTGTCAGCAGCCTGGGACTAGCGGGGACCCACAGTGAGACCCAGTACTTC.

J is TRBJ1-1 and V is TRBV6-2 or TRBV6-3; the D gene is possibly TRBD1 (6 bases). Germline values: CDR1 MNHEY, CDR2 SVGEGT. The CDR3 is 16 amino acids. Trimming shortened V by 2 bases and J by 0 bases, and 13 bases separated the two germline ends. The CDR3 nucleotides read TGTGCCAGCAGTTACCTGATGACAGGAGTGAACACTGAAGCTTTCTTT. The encoded protein is CASSYLMTGVNTEAFF.

This clonotype was counted many times. This chain links TRBV3-1 with TRBJ1-5, with D hard to call. Germline CDR1 and CDR2: LGHDT and YNNKEL (reference sequence). The CDR3 spans 12 residues. V was clipped by 5 bases and J by 5 bases, with 7 bases between them. The CDR3 region is CASSYSDQPQHF. The CDR3 nucleotides are TGTGCCAGCAGCTATTCAGATCAGCCCCAGCATTTT.

This clonotype was seen ten or more times. V is TRBV27 and J is TRBJ2-1; D uncertain. Germline CDR1 MNHEY, CDR2 SMNVEV (reference sequence). The V end was cut by 2 bases, the J end by 7 bases, with 6 bases between. The CDR3 is made up of 12 amino acids. This chain's CDR3 is CASSLRRNEQFF. The CDR3 nucleotides read TGTGCCAGCAGTTTACGTCGAAATGAGCAGTTCTTC.